These T cell receptor beta chains were read from a single sample in a study of intratumoral heterogeneity in liver cancer. Data came from immunoSEQ multiplex PCR; TCRdb stores just in-frame clones and leaves some out. This sample has approximately 6,700 clones, with roughly half found just once. The sequences come from tumor tissue, collected before any cancer treatment. These receptors were taken from a man between 65 and 85 years old with hepatocellular carcinoma. Both conserved end residues are part of each CDR3. A D gene is named only where the DNA matches it firmly. Size is stated for part of the rows, as once, few or many counts, or as a class when the clone is expanded.

j_call d_call v_call clone_size cdr3_nt cdr3_aa
TRBJ1-2 - TRBV7-9 - TGTGCCAGCAGCTCCCCCCCGACAGCCGAAAACTATGGCTACACCTTC CASSSPPTAENYGYTF
TRBJ2-7 - TRBV5-1 few TGCGCCAGCAGCAGAGCAGGGGTGTACGAGCAGTACTTC CASSRAGVYEQYF
TRBJ1-6 TRBD1 TRBV6-1 - TGTGCCAGCAGTGAAGGACAGGGAAACTATAATTCACCCCTCCACTTT CASSEGQGNYNSPLHF
TRBJ1-1 - TRBV30 - TGTGCCTGGAGTGTACGGCTGGGCGAAGCTTTCTTT CAWSVRLGEAFF
TRBJ2-1 - TRBV10-2 - TGCGCCAGCAGTGAGTCGCTGCGACGTGAGCAGTTCTTC CASSESLRREQFF
TRBJ1-1 - TRBV7-2 - TGTGCCAGCAGCGCGCAGGGGAGTAGGAACACTGAAGCTTTCTTT CASSAQGSRNTEAFF
TRBJ2-5 - TRBV10-3 - TGTGCCATCAGACAGCAAGAGACCCAGTACTTC CAIRQQETQYF
TRBJ2-2 TRBD1 TRBV20-1 - TGCAGTGCTAGTCGACAGGGGTATGGGGGGGAGCTGTTTTTT CSASRQGYGGELFF
TRBJ2-6 TRBD1 TRBV7-2 - TGTGCCAGCAGCTTATTTCCTCGGGACAGCTATTCTGGGGCCAACGTCCTGACTTTC CASSLFPRDSYSGANVLTF
TRBJ1-3 - TRBV5-1 few TGCGCCAGCAGTTTCGGGAGCACGGGAAACACCATATATTTT CASSFGSTGNTIYF
TRBJ2-5 - TRBV3-1/TRBV3-2 - TGTGCCAGCAGCCAAGATTCGGGATGGGAGACCCAGTACTTC CASSQDSGWETQYF
TRBJ1-2 TRBD1 TRBV7-9 few TGTGCCAGCAGCCCACAGGGGGCGCGAGGCTACACCTTC CASSPQGARGYTF
TRBJ1-1 - TRBV7-8 - TGTGCCAGCAGCCGACGAGAGGTGGACACTGAAGCTTTCTTT CASSRREVDTEAFF
TRBJ1-6 TRBD1 TRBV28 - TGTGCCAGCGCGGCCGCAGGGACAGAAGTTTCACCCCTCCACTTT CASAAAGTEVSPLHF
TRBJ1-4 - TRBV19 - TGTGCCAGTCAGGGCGGCGCTGGCGGGGAAAAACTGTTTTTT CASQGGAGGEKLFF
TRBJ2-2 - TRBV14 - TGTGCCAGCAGCCACGTAAGGGGGGTGGAGCTGTTTTTT CASSHVRGVELFF
TRBJ1-1 - TRBV18 - TGTGCCAGCTCACCAAGACAGTGGAACACTGAAGCTTTCTTT CASSPRQWNTEAFF
TRBJ2-6 TRBD1 TRBV27 - TGTGCCAGCAGAGCTTGGGGACAGGCCAGCTCTGGGGCCAACGTCCTGACTTTC CASRAWGQASSGANVLTF
TRBJ2-5 - TRBV19 - TGTGCCAGTAGTATGAGGAGCGAGGAGACCCAGTACTTC CASSMRSEETQYF
TRBJ1-2 - TRBV19 once TGTGCCAGTAGTATGTCGACAGCGCGACATGGCTACACCTTC CASSMSTARHGYTF
TRBJ2-3 - TRBV5-4 - TGTGCCAGCAGCTCCCAGGGTTCGGCAGATACGCAGTATTTT CASSSQGSADTQYF
TRBJ2-7 TRBD1 TRBV6-1 medium-sized TGTGCCAGCAGTGCCGACAGACGGACAGGGGTTCACGAGCAGTACTTC CASSADRRTGVHEQYF
TRBJ2-5 TRBD2 TRBV5-4 - TGTGCCAGCAGCCCCACGGGGAGGCTAGCGGGGGGGCGAGAGACCCAGTACTTC CASSPTGRLAGGRETQYF
TRBJ1-6 TRBD1 TRBV7-9 - TGTGCCCTTGGGACAGTCAATTCACCCCTCCACTTT CALGTVNSPLHF
TRBJ1-3 - TRBV11-2 once TGTGCCAGCAGCTTAGAAAAGGGGTTTACAAACACCATATATTTT CASSLEKGFTNTIYF
TRBJ1-1 TRBD1 TRBV3-1/TRBV3-2 few TGTGCCAGCAGCCAAGTCCAGGGGGGGACTGAAGCTTTCTTT CASSQVQGGTEAFF
TRBJ2-7 - TRBV7-9 - TGTGCCAGCAGCCGATCGACTGGTAGTTACGAGCAGTACTTC CASSRSTGSYEQYF
TRBJ2-5 - TRBV2 - TGTGCCAGCAGTGTTGTTATACAAGAGACCCAGTACTTC CASSVVIQETQYF